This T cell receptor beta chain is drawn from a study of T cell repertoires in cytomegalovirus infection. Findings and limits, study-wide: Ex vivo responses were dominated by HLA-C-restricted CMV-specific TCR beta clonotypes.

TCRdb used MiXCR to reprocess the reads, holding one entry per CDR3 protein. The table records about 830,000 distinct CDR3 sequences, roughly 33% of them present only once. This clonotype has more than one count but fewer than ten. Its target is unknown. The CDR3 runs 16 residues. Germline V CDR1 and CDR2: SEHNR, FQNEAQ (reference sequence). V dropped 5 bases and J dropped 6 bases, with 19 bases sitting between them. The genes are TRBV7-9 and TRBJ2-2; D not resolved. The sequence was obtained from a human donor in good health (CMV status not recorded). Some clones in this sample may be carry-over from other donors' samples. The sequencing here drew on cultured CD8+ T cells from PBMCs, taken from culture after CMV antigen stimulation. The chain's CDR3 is CASSPPRRPSAGELFF. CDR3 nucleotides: TGTGCCAGCAGCCCCCCTCGCCGTCCTAGTGCCGGGGAGCTGTTTTTT.